A single sample is the source of the 13 T cell receptor beta chains below, sequenced in a study of cytomegalovirus exposure and HLA in healthy donors. The data were produced by immunoSEQ multiplex PCR, yet TCRdb's version contains in-frame clones alone and is incomplete. Of roughly 150,000 clones in the sample, about 94% were seen once. The sequenced material came from PBMCs. The receptor source for this set is a man younger than 35 in good health and CMV-seropositive.

This chain uses TRBV6-1 with TRBJ1-1; D not certain. The CDR3 covers 13 residues. Deletions cut 2 bases from V and 5 bases from J, with 9 bases between. Germline CDR1 reads MNHNS; CDR2 reads SASEGT. The DNA for the CDR3 is TGTGCCAGCAGTGAATATCCTCAGACTGAAGCTTTCTTT. Its protein product is CASSEYPQTEAFF.

The chain recombines TRBV27 with TRBJ2-7, with a tentative D call TRBD1 (5 bases). The CDR3 length is 15 residues. V was pared by 0 bases and J by 3 bases, with 12 bases between. The V gene's germline CDR1 is MNHEY and CDR2 SMNVEV (reference sequence). CDR3: CASSLSGVLDYEQYF. CDR3 DNA: TGTGCCAGCAGTTTATCAGGGGTCCTCGACTACGAGCAGTACTTC.

The genes are TRBV6-5 and TRBJ1-3; 9 bases line up with TRBD1. Germline CDR1 and CDR2: MNHEY and SVGAGI. V shed 4 bases, J shed 4 bases, and the junction held 5 bases outside the gene matches. The CDR3 length is 15 residues. The CDR3 coding sequence is TGTGCCAGCAGTTGGAGACAGGGGGAAGGAAACACCATATATTTT. It encodes CASSWRQGEGNTIYF.

The rearrangement joins TRBV18 to TRBJ2-4, with D tentatively TRBD1 (5 bases). V lost 2 bases to trimming and J lost 2 bases, with 10 bases between them. Per germline, CDR1 KGHSH and CDR2 LQKENI. The CDR3 is made up of 15 amino acids. The CDR3 reads CASSPKGLSKNIQYF. CDR3 in DNA: TGTGCCAGCTCACCAAAGGGGCTATCCAAAAACATTCAGTACTTC.

The genes are TRBV4-1 and TRBJ1-2; 9 bases map to TRBD1. Unmatched junction bases numbered 1, after V lost 3 bases and J lost 2 bases. The CDR3 sequence is 14 residues long. Per germline, CDR1 MGHRA and CDR2 YSYEKL. CDR3 coding DNA: TGCGCCAGCAGCCAGGACAGGGGCAACTATGGCTACACCTTC. This sequence encodes CASSQDRGNYGYTF.

CDR3 in DNA: TGTGCCAGCAGTTGGGGGCCGGGCCTCGGGGGCACAGATACGCAGTATTTT. Translation gives CASSWGPGLGGTDTQYF. The V and J genes are TRBV2 and TRBJ2-3; TRBD1 is a possible D gene (6 bases). The CDR3 loop spans 17 amino acids. Germline CDR1 is SNHLY and CDR2 is FYNNEI. V was cut by 5 bases and J by 1 base, with 19 bases left in between.

V gene TRBV28 combines with J gene TRBJ2-7; 9 positions agree with TRBD1. This CDR3 has 12 residues. V trimming: 5 bases; J trimming: 5 bases; junction bases outside the gene matches: 1. Germline values: CDR1 MDHEN, CDR2 SYDVKM. CDR3 amino acids: CASSTGGHEQYF. The DNA of the CDR3 is TGTGCCAGCAGTACAGGGGGCCACGAGCAGTACTTC.

The chain carries TRBV28 and TRBJ2-1; D is possibly TRBD2 (6 bases). Germline V gene sequence: CDR1 MDHEN, CDR2 SYDVKM. The CDR3 runs 13 residues. The germline V and J ends were trimmed by 5 bases and 4 bases, with 9 bases remaining between them. The CDR3 DNA sequence: TGTGCCAGCAGTATCGGGAGATACAATGAGCAGTTCTTC. Translated, it gives CASSIGRYNEQFF.

V gene TRBV27 combines with J gene TRBJ2-7; no firm D call. In germline, CDR1 is MNHEY, CDR2 SMNVEV (reference sequence). Between the trimmed V and J ends, which lost 7 bases and 6 bases, there was a span of 13 bases. CDR3 size: 12 residues. CDR3 sequence reads: CASTRVNCEQYF. For the CDR3, the DNA is TGTGCCAGCACCCGGGTTAACTGCGAGCAGTACTTC.

The chain is built from TRBV28 and TRBJ1-5, with 8 bases identical to TRBD1. CDR1 is MDHEN, CDR2 SYDVKM, per germline. The CDR3 has 17 residues. The V gene end was trimmed by 0 bases and the J gene end by 1 base; junction bases not matched to a gene: 5. The CDR3 coding sequence is TGTGCCAGCAGTTTATGGACCCAGGGGGCGAGCAATCAGCCCCAGCATTTT. It specifies CASSLWTQGASNQPQHF.

The gene calls are TRBV11-2 and TRBJ2-1; D perhaps matches TRBD2 (5 bases). CDR3 length equals 13 residues. Germline V gene sequence: CDR1 SGHAT, CDR2 FQNNGV. V dropped 1 base and J dropped 10 bases, with 11 bases sitting between them. This CDR3 is CASSLGPTGEQFF. CDR3 sequence (DNA): TGTGCCAGCAGCTTAGGCCCGACGGGGGAGCAGTTCTTC.

V gene TRBV21-1 combines with J gene TRBJ2-3; the tabulated D call, TRBD2, remains unverified against the DNA. TRBV21-1 is given as a pseudogene. The CDR3 is 16 residues long. This CDR3 reads CASSKDRREGPDTQYF. CDR3 bases: TGTGCCAGCAGCAAAGATCGGCGGGAGGGACCAGATACGCAGTATTTT.

The genes are TRBV28 and TRBJ2-5; D remains unclear. The V end was cut by 2 bases, the J end by 3 bases, with 7 bases between. CDR1 is MDHEN and CDR2 is SYDVKM in the germline V gene. This CDR3 is built from 13 residues. CDR3 coding DNA: TGTGCCAGCAGTTTAGTAGCAGAAGAGACCCAGTACTTC. This sequence encodes CASSLVAEETQYF.